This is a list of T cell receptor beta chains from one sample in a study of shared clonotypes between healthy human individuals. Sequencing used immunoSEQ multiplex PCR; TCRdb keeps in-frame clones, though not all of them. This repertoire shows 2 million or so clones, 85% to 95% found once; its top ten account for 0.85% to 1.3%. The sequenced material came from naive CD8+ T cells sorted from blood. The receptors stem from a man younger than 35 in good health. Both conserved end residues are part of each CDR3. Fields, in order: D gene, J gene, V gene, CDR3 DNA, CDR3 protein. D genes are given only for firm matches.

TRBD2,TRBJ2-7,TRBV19,TGTGCCAGTAGTATCGGCAGCGGGAGTGTGTACGAGCAGTACTTC,CASSIGSGSVYEQYF
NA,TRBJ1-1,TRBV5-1,TGCGCCAGCAGCTGGGGAAGTGGGACTGAAGCTTTCTTT,CASSWGSGTEAFF
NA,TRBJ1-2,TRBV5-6,TGTGCCAGCAGCTTAGAGACATATGGCTACACCTTC,CASSLETYGYTF
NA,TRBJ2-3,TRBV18,TGTGCCAGCTCACCCGGGCGACGAGCCGCCTTCGACGCGGATACGCAGTATTTT,CASSPGRRAAFDADTQYF
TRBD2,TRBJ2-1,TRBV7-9,TGTGCCAGCAGCTCCCAAGCCAGCGGGGGGGCTAGCTCCTACAATGAGCAGTTCTTC,CASSSQASGGASSYNEQFF
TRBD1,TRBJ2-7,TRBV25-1,TGTGCCAGCAGTGAGTCCGGGACAGGGGCCCCCTACGAGCAGTACTTC,CASSESGTGAPYEQYF
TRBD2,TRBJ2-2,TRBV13,TGTGCCAGCAGCCATAGCGGGACCCCCCCGAACACCGGGGAGCTGTTTTTT,CASSHSGTPPNTGELFF
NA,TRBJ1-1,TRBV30,TGTGCCTGGAGTGAAGGTGGCTTTGAAGCTTTCTTT,CAWSEGGFEAFF
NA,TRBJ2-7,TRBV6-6,TGTGCCAGCAGTCAGGGACTGACCTACGAGCAGTACTTC,CASSQGLTYEQYF
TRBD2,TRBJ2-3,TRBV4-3,TGCGCCAGCAGCCAGGGACTATACACAGATACGCAGTATTTT,CASSQGLYTDTQYF
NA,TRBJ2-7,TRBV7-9,TGTGCCAGCAGCTTAGAATCCGGGAAGGGTGGGGTATACGAGCAGTACTTC,CASSLESGKGGVYEQYF
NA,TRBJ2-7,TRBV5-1,TGCGCCAGCAGAGAGTCGGGCTACGAGCAGTACTTC,CASRESGYEQYF
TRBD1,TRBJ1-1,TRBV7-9,TGTGCCAGCAGTCATAGGACAGGGCAGTACACTGAAGCTTTCTTT,CASSHRTGQYTEAFF